The next 30 T cell receptor beta chains were all read from a single sample in a study (dated by TCRdb to 2015 to 2016). Library construction relied on RT-PCR. The sample was run on an Illumina MiSeq. TCRdb reworked the public reads: Q25 trimming with fastp, MiXCR clone assembly, productive beta chains retained. CDR3 protein duplicates are merged, each entry listing the most common genes and DNA. In this sample the table shows about 700,000 distinct CDR3 sequences, around 14% of which occur a single time. Clones ranked in the top ten supply about 3.6% of the sample. Sequenced material: memory CD4+ T cells from blood. Receptor source: a female donor in good health, serving as a healthy control.

This clonotype has a handful of counts. The chain combines TRBV4-3 with TRBJ2-2; 9 bases align to TRBD2. The germline V gene has CDR1 LGHNA and CDR2 YSLEER. The CDR3 is 17 amino acids. The junction had 6 bases not matched to a gene; V was cut back by 4 bases and J by 0 bases. The CDR3 is CASSPPVAGANTGELFF. CDR3 sequence (DNA): TGCGCCAGCAGCCCCCCCGTAGCGGGAGCGAACACCGGGGAGCTGTTTTTT.

This clonotype has just a few counts. This sequence joins TRBV7-2 and TRBJ1-4, with D unresolved. The length of the CDR3 is 14 residues. Trimming cost V 5 bases and J 4 bases, with 11 bases left between them. Germline-derived CDR1 and CDR2 are SGHTA and FQGNSA. The CDR3: CASSHSGNNEKLFF. The CDR3 nucleotides are TGTGCCAGCAGCCACAGTGGGAATAATGAAAAACTGTTTTTT.

This clonotype was seen many times. The chain uses TRBV5-1 and TRBJ2-7; D unclear. Germline lookup yields CDR1 SGHRS and CDR2 YFSETQ. The CDR3 is made up of 15 amino acids. Trimming pared 1 base from V and 4 bases from J, leaving 15 bases between. The CDR3 loop is CASSLRGESRYEQYF. For the CDR3, the DNA is TGCGCCAGCAGCTTGAGAGGAGAAAGCCGGTACGAGCAGTACTTC.

V usage is TRBV7-2 and J usage is TRBJ2-5; TRBD2 matches at 9 bases. This CDR3 comprises 14 residues. The V and J ends lost 6 bases and 5 bases, in that order; junction bases with no gene match: 7. Germline CDR1 reads SGHTA; CDR2 reads FQGNSA. The CDR3 protein is CASRLAGGHETQYF. The CDR3 nucleotides read TGTGCCAGCAGGCTCGCGGGAGGGCACGAGACCCAGTACTTC.

This clonotype has just a few counts. The V and J genes are TRBV5-5 and TRBJ2-4; no clear D gene. CDR3 length equals 14 residues. Germline values: CDR1 SGHKS, CDR2 YYEKEE (reference sequence). V was shortened by 0 bases and J by 5 bases, with 9 bases between the two germline ends. In DNA, the CDR3 is TGTGCCAGCAGCTTGGGTGGGAAGGAAAACATTCAGTACTTC. Encoded protein: CASSLGGKENIQYF.

The chain recombines TRBV7-2 with TRBJ1-2; TRBD1 is a possible D gene (6 bases). There are 16 residues in the CDR3. V dropped 5 bases and J dropped 2 bases, with 18 bases sitting between them. CDR1 is SGHTA and CDR2 is FQGNSA in the germline V gene. The CDR3 is CASSRGGGGENYGYTF. CDR3 DNA sequence: TGTGCCAGCAGCCGAGGAGGGGGTGGGGAAAACTATGGCTACACCTTC.

This clonotype showed up just a few times. The chain uses TRBV19 and TRBJ2-1, with 13 bases aligning to TRBD2. This CDR3 comprises 20 residues. Germline CDR1 reads LNHDA; CDR2 reads SQIVND (reference sequence). V shed 4 bases, J shed 0 bases, and the junction held 12 bases outside the gene matches. The CDR3 loop reads CASSTRLAGGPPSSYNEQFF. The CDR3 nucleotides read TGTGCCAGTAGTACCCGACTAGCGGGAGGACCTCCGAGCTCCTACAATGAGCAGTTCTTC. The variable domain in full, completed from reference TRBV19 and TRBJ2-1, reads DGGITQSPKYLFRKEGQNVTLSCEQNLNHDAMYWYRQDPGQGLRLIYYSQIVNDFQKGDIAEGYSVSREKKESFPLTVTSAQKNPTAFYLCASSTRLAGGPPSSYNEQFFGPGTRLTVL.

This clonotype came up many times. The chain links TRBV7-3 to TRBJ2-2; D assignment may be TRBD1 or TRBD2 (5 bases each). Trimming cost V 4 bases and J 4 bases, with 13 bases left between them. Germline CDR1 is SGHTA and CDR2 is FQGTGA. This CDR3 is 15 amino acids long. The CDR3 nucleotides read TGTGCCAGCAGCTCCGAACGGGACGGCACCGGGGAGCTGTTTTTT. This translates into CASSSERDGTGELFF.

This clonotype was found many times. This sequence joins TRBV4-2 and TRBJ2-5; D ambiguous. CDR3 size: 13 residues. V dropped 1 base and J dropped 5 bases, with 8 bases sitting between them. In germline, CDR1 is LGHNA, CDR2 YNFKEQ. Written as DNA, the CDR3 is TGTGCCAGCAGCCAAGGCCTAAGGGAGACCCAGTACTTC. It specifies CASSQGLRETQYF.

This clonotype has just a few counts. This rearrangement joins TRBV18 to TRBJ2-7, with TRBD1 matching 11 bases. The germline V gene has CDR1 KGHSH and CDR2 LQKENI. The CDR3 is 16 residues long. V shed 3 bases and J 0 bases; nucleotides not matched to a gene: 4. The CDR3 bases are TGTGCCAGCTCACCGCGGGGACAGGGGGACTCCTACGAGCAGTACTTC. The encoded protein is CASSPRGQGDSYEQYF.

Many counts were recorded for this clonotype. The chain couples TRBV6-5 to TRBJ2-7, with unresolved D. V gave up 4 bases and J gave up 0 bases, with 13 bases separating them. This CDR3 is built from 15 residues. Germline CDR1 MNHEY, CDR2 SVGAGI. In DNA form, the CDR3 reads TGTGCCAGCAGTTGGACCCAGGTTAGCTCCTACGAGCAGTACTTC. It translates to CASSWTQVSSYEQYF.

This clonotype has ten or more counts. Here the CDR3 reads CASRTLAGGLGEQYF. The CDR3 nucleotides are TGTGCCAGCAGGACACTAGCGGGAGGGCTGGGCGAGCAGTACTTC. The chain employs TRBV28 and TRBJ2-7; 13 bases align to TRBD2. The length of the CDR3 is 15 residues. Germline CDR1 and CDR2: MDHEN and SYDVKM. Unmatched junction bases numbered 8, after V lost 6 bases and J lost 6 bases.

J is TRBJ2-1 and V is TRBV12-3 or TRBV12-4; possible D gene TRBD1, 6 bases. The CDR3 is 14 residues long. Trimming stripped 5 bases from V and 2 bases from J, with 10 bases between. The CDR3 DNA sequence: TGTGCCAGCAGTGCGGACAGAACCTACAATGAGCAGTTCTTC. It yields the protein CASSADRTYNEQFF.

The chain couples TRBV27 to TRBJ1-1, with D possibly TRBD1 on 6 matching bases. The CDR3 is 13 amino acids. Trimming cost V 2 bases and J 4 bases, with 8 bases left between them. Germline V gene lookup returns CDR1 MNHEY and CDR2 SMNVEV (reference sequence). The CDR3, as DNA: TGTGCCAGCAGTTTAATGGACAGCACTGAAGCTTTCTTT. As protein: CASSLMDSTEAFF.

Comment on this clonotype: An end of the junction does not agree with germline; a read error may underlie this. This chain uses TRBV11-2 with TRBJ1-1, with 9 positions matching TRBD1. CDR1 is SGHAT and CDR2 is FQNNGV in the germline V gene. This CDR3 is 15 amino acids long. The CDR3, as DNA: TGTGACAGCAGCCCATTGGACAGGGGAGAGACTGAAGCTTTCTTT. Translating gives CDSSPLDRGETEAFF.

The rearrangement links TRBV28 to TRBJ2-3; the D gene is possibly TRBD2 (6 bases). Per the germline V gene, CDR1 is MDHEN and CDR2 is SYDVKM. This CDR3 has 16 residues. V was pared by 5 bases and J by 2 bases, with 17 bases between. Written as DNA, the CDR3 is TGTGCCAGCAGTCCCGCAGGGCGGGGTAACACAGATACGCAGTATTTT. Amino acid sequence: CASSPAGRGNTDTQYF.

The chain carries TRBV9 and TRBJ2-3; TRBD2 matches at 12 bases. V was pared by 0 bases and J by 5 bases, with 4 bases of the junction left unmatched. Germline values: CDR1 SGDLS, CDR2 YYNGEE. The CDR3 totals 16 residues. In DNA form, the CDR3 reads TGTGCCAGCAGCGTAGGACTAGCGGGAGCGGGAGATACGCAGTATTTT. Translated, it gives CASSVGLAGAGDTQYF.

This clonotype was seen repeatedly, ten times or more. V and J are TRBV20-1 and TRBJ2-4; 10 bases agree with TRBD2. V trimming: 3 bases; J trimming: 3 bases; junction bases outside the gene matches: 8. Per the germline V gene, CDR1 is DFQATT and CDR2 is SNEGSKA (reference sequence). CDR3 length: 16 residues. DNA for the CDR3: TGCAGTGCTAGTATAGCGGCTAGCGGGGGCAAAAACATTCAGTACTTC. This gives the protein CSASIAASGGKNIQYF.

The chain employs TRBV12-3 or TRBV12-4 and TRBJ2-3, with unresolved D. V gave up 5 bases and J gave up 5 bases, with 8 bases separating them. This CDR3 has 12 residues. CDR3 sequence reads: CASSITRDTQYF. The CDR3 nucleotides are TGTGCCAGCAGTATCACCAGAGATACGCAGTATTTT.

This clonotype has only a few counts. The rearrangement links TRBV5-1 to TRBJ2-1; D perhaps matches TRBD1 (7 bases). V was cut by 4 bases and J by 3 bases, with 14 bases left in between. Germline CDR1 SGHRS, CDR2 YFSETQ. The CDR3 runs to 15 residues. CDR3 DNA: TGCGCCAGCAGCCTGACAGGGACTCTCTACAATGAGCAGTTCTTC. Its translation: CASSLTGTLYNEQFF. Looking up the rest from reference TRBV5-1 and TRBJ2-1 gives the full variable domain: KAGVTQTPRYLIKTRGQQVTLSCSPISGHRSVSWYQQTPGQGLQFLFEYFSETQRNKGNFPGRFSGRQFSNSRSEMNVSTLELGDSALYLCASSLTGTLYNEQFFGPGTRLTVL.

There are many counts of this clonotype. CDR3 DNA: TGCGCCAGCAGTGGGAGCGGCTACGAGCAGTACTTC. It specifies CASSGSGYEQYF. V and J are TRBV10-2 and TRBJ2-7; D possibly corresponds to TRBD2 (5 bases). CDR1 is WSHSY, CDR2 SAAADI, per germline. V shed 4 bases and J shed 3 bases, with 7 bases lying between them. The CDR3 loop spans 12 amino acids.

This clonotype was found many times. The rearrangement uses TRBV27 and TRBJ2-7; 7 bases agree with TRBD2. This CDR3 is built from 15 residues. J was trimmed by 1 base and V by 10 bases; bases with no gene match: 13. The germline V gene has CDR1 MNHEY and CDR2 SMNVEV (reference sequence). The CDR3 sequence is CATSVWASGSYEQYF. The CDR3 DNA reads TGTGCCACCTCCGTTTGGGCTAGCGGATCCTACGAGCAGTACTTC.

V and J are TRBV29-1 and TRBJ1-1, with D tentatively TRBD1 (5 bases). CDR1 and CDR2 (germline): SQVTM, ANQGSEA. V was trimmed by 8 bases and J by 3 bases, leaving 16 bases between them. The CDR3 loop spans 13 amino acids. CDR3 protein: CSTPGLGDTEAFF. DNA of the CDR3: TGCAGCACCCCGGGGCTAGGGGACACTGAAGCTTTCTTT. Full variable domain (missing parts from reference TRBV29-1 and TRBJ1-1): SAVISQKPSRDICQRGTSLTIQCQVDSQVTMMFWYRQQPGQSLTLIATANQGSEATYESGFVIDKFPISRPNLTFSTLTVSNMSPEDSSIYLCSTPGLGDTEAFFGQGTRLTVV.

This clonotype was detected only a few times. This chain joins TRBV20-1 and TRBJ2-7; 12 nucleotides agree with TRBD2. V was clipped by 3 bases and J by 4 bases; unmatched bases: 4. The CDR3 extends over 14 amino acids. The germline V gene encodes CDR1 DFQATT and CDR2 SNEGSKA (reference sequence). In DNA form, the CDR3 reads TGCAGTGCTAGGCTAGCGGGAGGGAAGTACGAGCAGTACTTC. Amino acid sequence: CSARLAGGKYEQYF.

This clonotype came up a few times. The J gene is TRBJ1-1, the V gene TRBV5-1; D is possibly TRBD1 (6 bases). Trimming took 4 bases from V and 3 from J, leaving 19 bases between them. Germline V lookup: CDR1 SGHRS, CDR2 YFSETQ. The length of the CDR3 is 16 residues. CDR3 coding DNA: TGCGCCAGCAGCCTAGGACAGAATTGGGGAGACACTGAAGCTTTCTTT. Its translation: CASSLGQNWGDTEAFF.

This clonotype was observed a few times. V and J are TRBV27 and TRBJ2-7; 10 nucleotides line up with TRBD1. The CDR3 totals 15 residues. Germline assignment: CDR1 MNHEY and CDR2 SMNVEV (reference sequence). V lost 2 bases, J lost 7 bases, and 8 bases stayed unmatched. CDR3 amino acids: CASSLGDRGLGEQYF. The CDR3 DNA follows: TGTGCCAGCAGTTTAGGCGACAGGGGGCTAGGAGAGCAGTACTTC.

The chain recombines TRBV20-1 with TRBJ2-4; 15 positions match TRBD2. CDR3 length equals 19 residues. The ends lost 3 bases at V and 0 bases at J; junction bases unmatched: 9. CDR1 is DFQATT, CDR2 SNEGSKA, per germline (reference sequence). CDR3 coding DNA: TGCAGTGCTAGCCGCGGACTAGCGGGGGGGACACTAGCCAAAAACATTCAGTACTTC. It yields the protein CSASRGLAGGTLAKNIQYF.

The chain employs TRBV30 and TRBJ1-6, with D maybe TRBD1 (5 bases). The germline V gene has CDR1 GTSNPN and CDR2 SVGIG (reference sequence). V was shortened by 1 base and J by 10 bases, with 8 bases between the two germline ends. The CDR3 length is 12 residues. The CDR3 bases are TGTGCCTGGAGTGGACAGTTCTCACCCCTCCACTTT. Residues: CAWSGQFSPLHF.

This clonotype was observed a few times. The chain employs TRBV5-1 and TRBJ2-6; tentatively, D is TRBD1 (6 bases). Germline CDR1 is SGHRS and CDR2 is YFSETQ. The CDR3 runs to 16 residues. V lost 4 bases, J lost 4 bases, and 15 bases lay in between. This CDR3 is CASSVIQGAGANVLTF. CDR3 bases: TGCGCCAGCAGCGTGATACAGGGCGCCGGGGCCAACGTCCTGACTTTC.

This clonotype was counted a few times. The chain carries TRBV5-6 and TRBJ2-5; D possibly corresponds to TRBD1 (6 bases). The CDR3 is 15 residues long. Per germline, CDR1 SGHDT and CDR2 YYEEEE. V lost 4 bases, J lost 4 bases, and 17 bases lay in between. The CDR3 protein is CASSDQTGGGETQYF. The CDR3 region has the DNA TGTGCCAGCAGCGATCAGACAGGCGGTGGAGAGACCCAGTACTTC.